This record covers a single TCR beta chain. These data come from a study of T-cell memory formation after mild COVID-19. Germline V CDR1 and CDR2: SEHNR, FQNEAQ (reference sequence). The V and J ends lost 4 bases and 1 base, in that order; junction bases with no gene match: 7. The length of the CDR3 is 16 residues. MiXCR, applied by TCRdb to the 5' RACE reads, yields one record per CDR3 protein. The table has about 360,000 distinct CDR3 sequences, around an eighth seen once. Sequences were obtained from PBMCs or a T cell subset sorted from them (not recorded which). The V and J genes are TRBV7-9 and TRBJ2-3; TRBD2 matches at 8 bases. This clonotype was sampled from a man aged 18 to 35 who had mild COVID-19 (a few samples of this study predate the infection). Cell type and time point are not known. CDR3 region: CASSSPRRGGTDTQYF. In DNA form, the CDR3 reads TGTGCCAGCAGCTCTCCTAGGCGGGGGGGCACAGATACGCAGTATTTT.